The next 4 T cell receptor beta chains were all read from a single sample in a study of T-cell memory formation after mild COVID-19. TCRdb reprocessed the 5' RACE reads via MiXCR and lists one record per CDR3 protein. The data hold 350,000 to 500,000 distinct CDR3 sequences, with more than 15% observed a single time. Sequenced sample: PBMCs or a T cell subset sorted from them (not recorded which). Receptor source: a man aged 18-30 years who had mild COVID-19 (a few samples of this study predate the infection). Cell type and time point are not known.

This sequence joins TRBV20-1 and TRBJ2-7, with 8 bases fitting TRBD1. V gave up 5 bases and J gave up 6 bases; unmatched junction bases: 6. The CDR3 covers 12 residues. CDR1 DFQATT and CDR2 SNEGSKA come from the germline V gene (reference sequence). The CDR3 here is CSAPDRAGEQYV. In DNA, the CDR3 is TGCAGTGCTCCGGACAGGGCGGGCGAGCAGTACGTC.

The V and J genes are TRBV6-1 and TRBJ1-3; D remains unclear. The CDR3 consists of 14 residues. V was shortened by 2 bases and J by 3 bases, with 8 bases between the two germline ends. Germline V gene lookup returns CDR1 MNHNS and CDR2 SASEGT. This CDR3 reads CASSEKGNGNTIYF. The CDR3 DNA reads TGTGCCAGCAGTGAAAAAGGAAATGGAAACACCATATATTTT.

CDR3 loop: CASRETGINTEAFF. The CDR3 DNA follows: TGTGCCAGCAGGGAGACAGGTATAAACACTGAAGCTTTCTTT. The chain is built from TRBV25-1 and TRBJ1-1; TRBD1 is a possible D gene (6 bases). Germline V CDR1 and CDR2: MGHDK, SYGVNS. Trimming shortened V by 6 bases and J by 2 bases, and 13 bases separated the two germline ends. This CDR3 region has 14 residues.

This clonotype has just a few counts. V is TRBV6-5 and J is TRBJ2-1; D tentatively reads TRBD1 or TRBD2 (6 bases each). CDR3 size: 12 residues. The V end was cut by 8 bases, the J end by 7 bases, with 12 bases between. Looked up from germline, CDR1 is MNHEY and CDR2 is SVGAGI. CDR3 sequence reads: CASGGLLNEQFF. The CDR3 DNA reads TGTGCCAGCGGGGGGCTCCTGAATGAGCAGTTCTTC.